The 6 T cell receptor beta chains below all came from one sample that was sequenced in a study of identical twins. One entry per CDR3 protein, called by TCRdb with MiXCR from the 5' RACE reads. The table includes 1.5 million to 2 million distinct CDR3 sequences, around a third detected once. Specimen: cord blood. These receptors originate from a newborn girl in good health.

This chain connects TRBV4-1 to TRBJ2-1; possible D gene TRBD2, 6 bases. In germline, CDR1 is MGHRA, CDR2 YSYEKL. The ends were cut back, 1 base at V and 2 bases at J, with 12 bases in the middle. CDR3 length equals 16 residues. The CDR3 DNA follows: TGCGCCAGCAGCCAAGTTCAGGCGGGAACCTACAATGAGCAGTTCTTC. This codes for CASSQVQAGTYNEQFF.

The V gene is TRBV27, the J gene TRBJ1-5; D is possibly TRBD1 (5 bases). This CDR3 contains 15 residues. Trimming pared 1 base from V and 2 bases from J, leaving 9 bases between. Germline V gene data show CDR1 as MNHEY and CDR2 as SMNVEV (reference sequence). The CDR3 DNA follows: TGTGCCAGCAGTTTATTTCAGGGAGGCAATCAGCCCCAGCATTTT. Residues: CASSLFQGGNQPQHF.

This clonotype appeared a few times. The chain combines TRBV9 with TRBJ2-1; a weak D match, TRBD2 (6 bases). Germline CDR1 is SGDLS and CDR2 is YYNGEE. Trimming took 4 bases from V and 2 from J, leaving 13 bases between them. The CDR3 has 15 residues. CDR3 residues: CASSLTLATYNEQFF. For the CDR3, the DNA is TGTGCCAGCAGCCTTACACTAGCTACCTACAATGAGCAGTTCTTC.

The gene calls are TRBV27 and TRBJ1-2, with D maybe TRBD1 (5 bases). Germline lookup yields CDR1 MNHEY and CDR2 SMNVEV (reference sequence). The V gene lost 1 base and the J gene lost 3 bases, with 12 bases spanning the gap. CDR3 length equals 15 residues. CDR3: CASSLWGSRDYGYTF. In DNA form, the CDR3 reads TGTGCCAGCAGTTTATGGGGGTCTAGGGACTATGGCTACACCTTC.

The chain carries TRBV27 and TRBJ1-4; 10 bases agree with TRBD1. Trimming removed 0 bases from V and 6 bases from J; junction bases left unmatched: 4. This CDR3 is built from 16 residues. Germline V lookup: CDR1 MNHEY, CDR2 SMNVEV (reference sequence). The DNA for the CDR3 is TGTGCCAGCAGTTTATCCCCGGACAGGGGGGATGAAAAACTGTTTTTT. Residues: CASSLSPDRGDEKLFF. Full variable domain (outside the CDR3, taken from reference TRBV27 and TRBJ1-4): EAQVTQNPRYLITVTGKKLTVTCSQNMNHEYMSWYRQDPGLGLRQIYYSMNVEVTDKGDVPEGYKVSRKEKRNFPLILESPSPNQTSLYFCASSLSPDRGDEKLFFGSGTQLSVL.

This clonotype has more than one count but fewer than ten. The chain joins TRBV20-1 to TRBJ1-6; TRBD1 might be the D (6 bases). Germline CDR1 is DFQATT and CDR2 is SNEGSKA (reference sequence). The CDR3 covers 15 residues. V was shortened by 0 bases and J by 5 bases, with 11 bases between the two germline ends. CDR3 amino acids: CSARDEGGNNSPLHF. CDR3 coding DNA: TGCAGTGCTAGAGATGAGGGGGGGAATAATTCACCCCTCCACTTT.